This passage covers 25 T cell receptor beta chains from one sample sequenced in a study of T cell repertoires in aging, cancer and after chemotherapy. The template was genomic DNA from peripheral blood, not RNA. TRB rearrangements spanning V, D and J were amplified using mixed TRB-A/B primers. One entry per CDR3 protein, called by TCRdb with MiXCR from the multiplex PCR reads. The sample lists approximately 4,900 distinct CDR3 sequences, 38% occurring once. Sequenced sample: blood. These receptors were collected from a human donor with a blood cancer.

The CDR3 DNA is TGTGCCAGCAGGAGCGGGGGCACAGATACGCAGTATTTT. Amino acid sequence: CASRSGGTDTQYF. The chain joins TRBV7-9 to TRBJ2-3; 7 bases agree with TRBD2. V was clipped by 6 bases and J by 1 base; unmatched bases: 1. The CDR3 totals 13 residues. Germline V gives CDR1 SEHNR, CDR2 FQNEAQ (reference sequence).

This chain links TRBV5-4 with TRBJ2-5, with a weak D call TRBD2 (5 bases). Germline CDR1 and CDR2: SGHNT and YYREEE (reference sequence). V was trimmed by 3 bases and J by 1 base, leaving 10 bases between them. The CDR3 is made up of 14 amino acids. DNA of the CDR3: TGTGCCAGCAGCTCCCCGGGGAGCCAAGAGACCCAGTACTTC. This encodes CASSSPGSQETQYF.

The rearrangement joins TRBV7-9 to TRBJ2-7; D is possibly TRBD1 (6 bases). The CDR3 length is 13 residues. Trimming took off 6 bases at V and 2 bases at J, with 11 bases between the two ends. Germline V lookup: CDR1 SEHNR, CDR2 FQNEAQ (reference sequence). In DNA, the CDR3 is TGTGCCAGCAGGATGACAGGACCCTACGAGCAGTACTTC. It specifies CASRMTGPYEQYF.

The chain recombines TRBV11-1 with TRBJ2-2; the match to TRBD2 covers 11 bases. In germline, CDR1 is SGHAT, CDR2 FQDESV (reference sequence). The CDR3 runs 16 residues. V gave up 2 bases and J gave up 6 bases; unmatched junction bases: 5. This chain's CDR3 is CASSLLAGGPAGELFF. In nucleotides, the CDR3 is TGTGCCAGCAGCTTACTAGCGGGGGGCCCCGCCGGGGAGCTGTTTTTT.

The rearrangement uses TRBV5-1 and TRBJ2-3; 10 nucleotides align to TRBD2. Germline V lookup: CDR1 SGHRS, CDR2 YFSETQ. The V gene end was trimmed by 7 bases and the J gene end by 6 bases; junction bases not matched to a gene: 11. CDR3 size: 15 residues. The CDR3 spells CASAKSGGASDTQYF. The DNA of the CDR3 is TGCGCCAGCGCCAAAAGCGGGGGGGCCTCGGATACGCAGTATTTT.

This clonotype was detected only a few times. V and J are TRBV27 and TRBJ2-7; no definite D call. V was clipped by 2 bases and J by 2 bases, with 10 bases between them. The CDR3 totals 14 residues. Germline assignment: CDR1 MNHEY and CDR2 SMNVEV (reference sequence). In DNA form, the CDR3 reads TGTGCCAGCAGTTTAGCTGGGGTGGCCTACGAGCAGTACTTC. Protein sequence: CASSLAGVAYEQYF.

CDR3: CAISDRDRGGDTQYF. In DNA form, the CDR3 reads TGTGCCATCAGTGATCGGGACAGGGGGGGAGATACGCAGTATTTT. The V and J genes are TRBV10-3 and TRBJ2-3; the match to TRBD1 covers 11 bases. The germline V gene has CDR1 ENHRY and CDR2 SYGVKD. V trimming: 3 bases; J trimming: 5 bases; junction bases outside the gene matches: 4. This CDR3 region has 15 residues.

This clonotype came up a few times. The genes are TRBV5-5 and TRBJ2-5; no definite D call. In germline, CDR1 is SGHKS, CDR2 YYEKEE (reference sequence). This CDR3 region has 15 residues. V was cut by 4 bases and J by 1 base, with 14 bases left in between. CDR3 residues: CASSPNWDIQETQYF. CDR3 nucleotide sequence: TGTGCCAGCAGCCCCAATTGGGATATCCAAGAGACCCAGTACTTC.

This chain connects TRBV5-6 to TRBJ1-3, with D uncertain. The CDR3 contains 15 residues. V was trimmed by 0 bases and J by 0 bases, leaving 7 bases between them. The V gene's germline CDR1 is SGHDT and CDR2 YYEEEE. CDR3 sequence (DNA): TGTGCCAGCAGCTTGGTTGGGTTCTCTGGAAACACCATATATTTT. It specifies CASSLVGFSGNTIYF.

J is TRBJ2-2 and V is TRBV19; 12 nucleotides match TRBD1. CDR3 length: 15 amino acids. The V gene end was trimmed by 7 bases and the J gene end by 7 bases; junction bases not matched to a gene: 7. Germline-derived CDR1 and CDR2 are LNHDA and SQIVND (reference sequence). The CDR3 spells CASTQGQGADGELFF. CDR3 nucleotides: TGTGCCAGTACCCAGGGACAGGGGGCTGACGGGGAGCTGTTTTTT.

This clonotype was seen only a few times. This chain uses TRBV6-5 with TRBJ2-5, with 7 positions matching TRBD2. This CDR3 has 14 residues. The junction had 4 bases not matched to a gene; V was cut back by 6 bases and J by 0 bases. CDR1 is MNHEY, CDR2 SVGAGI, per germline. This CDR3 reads CASRGLADQETQYF. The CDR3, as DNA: TGTGCCAGCAGGGGGCTAGCGGACCAAGAGACCCAGTACTTC.

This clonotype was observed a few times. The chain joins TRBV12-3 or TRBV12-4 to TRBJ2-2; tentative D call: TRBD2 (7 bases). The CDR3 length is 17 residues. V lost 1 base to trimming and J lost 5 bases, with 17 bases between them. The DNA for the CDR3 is TGTGCCAGCAGTTTAGAGGGGGGGCCCCTTATGACCGGGGAGCTGTTTTTT. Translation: CASSLEGGPLMTGELFF.

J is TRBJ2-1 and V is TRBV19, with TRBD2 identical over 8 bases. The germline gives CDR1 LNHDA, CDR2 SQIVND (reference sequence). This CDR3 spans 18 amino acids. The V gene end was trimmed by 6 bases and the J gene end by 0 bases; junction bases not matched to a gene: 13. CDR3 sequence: CASRAYGGGGTSYNEQFF. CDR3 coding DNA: TGTGCCAGTAGGGCCTACGGAGGCGGGGGGACCTCCTACAATGAGCAGTTCTTC.

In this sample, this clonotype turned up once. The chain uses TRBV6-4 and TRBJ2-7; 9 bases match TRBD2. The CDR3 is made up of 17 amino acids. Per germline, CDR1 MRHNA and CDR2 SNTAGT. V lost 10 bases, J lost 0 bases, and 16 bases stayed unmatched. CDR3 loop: CAISSHGLARSSYEQYV. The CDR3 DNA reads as TGTGCCATCAGCTCCCATGGACTAGCGAGGAGCTCCTACGAGCAGTACGTC.

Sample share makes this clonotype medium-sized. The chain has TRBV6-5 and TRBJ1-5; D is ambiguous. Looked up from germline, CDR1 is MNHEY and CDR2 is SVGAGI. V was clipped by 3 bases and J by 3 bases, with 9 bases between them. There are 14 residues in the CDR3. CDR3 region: CASSYSFTNQPQHF. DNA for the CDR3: TGTGCCAGCAGTTATAGTTTCACCAATCAGCCCCAGCATTTT.

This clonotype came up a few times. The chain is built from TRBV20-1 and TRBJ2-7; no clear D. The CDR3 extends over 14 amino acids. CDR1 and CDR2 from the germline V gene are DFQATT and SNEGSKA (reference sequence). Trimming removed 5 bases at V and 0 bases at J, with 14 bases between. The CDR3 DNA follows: TGCAGTGCTCCGACTTGGGGTGCCTCCTACGAGCAGTACTTC. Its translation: CSAPTWGASYEQYF.

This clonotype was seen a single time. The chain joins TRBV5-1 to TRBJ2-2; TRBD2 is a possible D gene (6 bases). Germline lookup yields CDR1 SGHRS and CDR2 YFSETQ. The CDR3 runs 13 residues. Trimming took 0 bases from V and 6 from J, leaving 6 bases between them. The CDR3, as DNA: TGCGCCAGCAGCTTGGGCGGGGCCGGGGAGCTGTTTTTT. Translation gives CASSLGGAGELFF.

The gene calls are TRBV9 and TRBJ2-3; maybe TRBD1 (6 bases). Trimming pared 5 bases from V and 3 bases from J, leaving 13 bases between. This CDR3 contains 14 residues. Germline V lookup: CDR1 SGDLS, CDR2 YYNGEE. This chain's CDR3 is CASSTDSLTDTQYF. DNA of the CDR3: TGTGCCAGCAGTACGGACAGTTTGACAGATACGCAGTATTTT.

The CDR3 here is CASSLLPTVSYGYTF. DNA of the CDR3: TGTGCCAGCAGCTTGCTTCCGACAGTGAGCTATGGCTACACCTTC. The chain links TRBV11-2 to TRBJ1-2; a possible D gene is TRBD1 (5 bases). Germline V gene data show CDR1 as SGHAT and CDR2 as FQNNGV. The length of the CDR3 is 15 residues. V lost 3 bases and J lost 4, with 15 bases in between.

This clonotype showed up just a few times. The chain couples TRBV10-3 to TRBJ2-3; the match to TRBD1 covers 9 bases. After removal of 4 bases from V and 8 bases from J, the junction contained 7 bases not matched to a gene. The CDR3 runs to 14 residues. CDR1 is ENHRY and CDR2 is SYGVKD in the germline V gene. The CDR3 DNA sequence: TGTGCCATCAGTGCAGGAACAGGGGGCGGTACGCAGTATTTT. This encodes CAISAGTGGGTQYF.

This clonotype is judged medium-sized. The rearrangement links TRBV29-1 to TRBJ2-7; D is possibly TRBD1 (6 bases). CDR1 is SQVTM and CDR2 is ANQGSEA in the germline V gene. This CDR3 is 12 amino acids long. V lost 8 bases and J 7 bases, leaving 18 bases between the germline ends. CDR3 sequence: CSIQGRFLEQYF. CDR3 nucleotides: TGCAGCATACAGGGTCGCTTTCTTGAGCAGTACTTC.

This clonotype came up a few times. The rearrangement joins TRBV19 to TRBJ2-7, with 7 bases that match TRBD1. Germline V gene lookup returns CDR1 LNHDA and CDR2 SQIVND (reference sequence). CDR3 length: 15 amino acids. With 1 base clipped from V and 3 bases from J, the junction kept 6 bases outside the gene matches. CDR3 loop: CASSIGGTVVYEQYF. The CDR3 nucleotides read TGTGCCAGTAGTATAGGTGGGACAGTAGTCTACGAGCAGTACTTC.

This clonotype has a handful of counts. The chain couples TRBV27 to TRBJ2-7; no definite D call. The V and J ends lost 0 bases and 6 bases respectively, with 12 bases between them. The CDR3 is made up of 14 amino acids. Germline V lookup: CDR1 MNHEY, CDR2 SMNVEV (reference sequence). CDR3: CASSLSSRDLEQYF. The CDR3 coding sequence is TGTGCCAGCAGTTTATCGTCAAGGGATCTCGAGCAGTACTTC.

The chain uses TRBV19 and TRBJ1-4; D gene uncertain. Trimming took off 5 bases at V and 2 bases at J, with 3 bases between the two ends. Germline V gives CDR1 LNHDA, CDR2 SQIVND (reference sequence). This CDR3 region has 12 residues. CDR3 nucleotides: TGTGCCAGTAGTCGGACTAATGAAAAACTGTTTTTT. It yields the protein CASSRTNEKLFF.

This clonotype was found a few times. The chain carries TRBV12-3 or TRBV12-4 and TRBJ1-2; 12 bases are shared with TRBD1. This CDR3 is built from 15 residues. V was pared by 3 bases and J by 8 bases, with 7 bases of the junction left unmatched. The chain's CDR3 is CASSLSGTGGRGYTF. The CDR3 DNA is TGTGCCAGCAGTTTGTCCGGGACAGGGGGCAGAGGCTACACCTTC.